This TCR beta chain was captured by sequencing in a study of shared clonotypes between healthy human individuals. Caucasian adults living in Nashville, Tennessee, provided all samples. CD4+ cell separation produced CD45RA+ naive and CD45RA-negative memory subsets. Overall study findings and caveats: The diversity represented, both genetic and in exposure history, was limited by few donors.

Profiled with immunoSEQ multiplex PCR; TCRdb holds only in-frame clones, not every one. This sample has 180,000 or so clones; about 93% occur once, and the top ten carry around 0.067%. CDR3 length: 14 amino acids. CDR1 is KGHSH and CDR2 is LQKENI in the germline V gene. V was trimmed by 5 bases and J by 1 base, leaving 11 bases between them. Concerning this clone: Its antigen is as yet unknown.

Material for sequencing was naive CD4+ T cells sorted from blood. Subset reported: CD45RA+ positively selected. The chain links TRBV18 to TRBJ1-2; D gene ambiguous. The TCR originated in a woman between 25 and 40 years old in good health. For the CDR3, the DNA is TGTGCCAGCTCATCCGGCCGGAATAACTATGGCTACACCTTC. Translation gives CASSSGRNNYGYTF.